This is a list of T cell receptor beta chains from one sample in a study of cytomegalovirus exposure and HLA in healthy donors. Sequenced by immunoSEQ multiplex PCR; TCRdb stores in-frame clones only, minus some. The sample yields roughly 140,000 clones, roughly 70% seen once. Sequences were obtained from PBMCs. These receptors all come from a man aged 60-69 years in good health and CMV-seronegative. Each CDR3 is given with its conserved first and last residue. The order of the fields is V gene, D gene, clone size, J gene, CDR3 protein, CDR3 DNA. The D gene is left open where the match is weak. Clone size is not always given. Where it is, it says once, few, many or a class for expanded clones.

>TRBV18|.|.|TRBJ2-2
CASSPPSTGELFF
TGTGCCAGCTCACCACCGAGCACCGGGGAGCTGTTTTTT
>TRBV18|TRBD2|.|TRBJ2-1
CASSPIRTSPYNEQFF
TGTGCCAGCTCGCCAATTAGGACTAGTCCCTACAATGAGCAGTTCTTC
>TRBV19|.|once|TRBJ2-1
CASKENGAYNEQFF
TGTGCCAGTAAAGAAAACGGAGCCTACAATGAGCAGTTCTTC
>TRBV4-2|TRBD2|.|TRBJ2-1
CASSQDLGLPFF
TGTGCCAGCAGCCAAGATCTGGGACTACCGTTCTTC
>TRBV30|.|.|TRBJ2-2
CAWSVDGSSGELFF
TGTGCCTGGAGTGTAGACGGGAGTTCCGGGGAGCTGTTTTTT
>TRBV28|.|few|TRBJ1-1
CATRPDTGNTEAFF
TGTGCCACCAGACCGGACACCGGGAACACTGAAGCTTTCTTT
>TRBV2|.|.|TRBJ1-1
CASSIGGLNTEAFF
TGTGCCAGCAGTATCGGGGGATTGAACACTGAAGCTTTCTTT
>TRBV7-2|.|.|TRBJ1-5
CASSPLGGKPQHF
TGTGCCAGCAGTCCACTGGGAGGAAAGCCCCAGCATTTT
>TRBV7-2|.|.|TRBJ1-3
CASSLALAGAGNTIYF
TGTGCCAGCAGCTTAGCTCTAGCAGGGGCTGGAAACACCATATATTTT
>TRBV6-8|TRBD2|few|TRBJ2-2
CASRWGLGGNGGELFF
TGTGCCAGCAGGTGGGGACTAGGGGGTAATGGCGGGGAGCTGTTTTTT
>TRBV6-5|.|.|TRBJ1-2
CASSPDRSYGYTF
TGTGCCAGCAGTCCCGACAGGTCCTATGGCTACACCTTC
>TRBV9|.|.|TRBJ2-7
CASSVGPDSYEQYF
TGTGCCAGCAGCGTAGGTCCGGACAGCTACGAGCAGTACTTC
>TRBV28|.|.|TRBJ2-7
CASSPDVRGYEQYF
TGTGCCAGCAGTCCAGACGTTAGGGGCTACGAGCAGTACTTC
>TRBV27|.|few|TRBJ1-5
CASSFGGGSNQPQHF
TGTGCCAGCAGTTTTGGGGGAGGTAGCAATCAGCCCCAGCATTTT
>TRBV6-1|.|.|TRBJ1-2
CASGSGFYGYTF
TGTGCCAGCGGGAGCGGGTTCTATGGCTACACCTTC
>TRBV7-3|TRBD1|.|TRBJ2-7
CASSAGTGGDEQYF
TGTGCCAGCAGCGCCGGGACAGGGGGCGACGAGCAGTACTTC
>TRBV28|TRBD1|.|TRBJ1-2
CASSPPRQGAYGYTF
TGTGCCAGCAGTCCTCCCAGACAGGGGGCCTATGGCTACACCTTC